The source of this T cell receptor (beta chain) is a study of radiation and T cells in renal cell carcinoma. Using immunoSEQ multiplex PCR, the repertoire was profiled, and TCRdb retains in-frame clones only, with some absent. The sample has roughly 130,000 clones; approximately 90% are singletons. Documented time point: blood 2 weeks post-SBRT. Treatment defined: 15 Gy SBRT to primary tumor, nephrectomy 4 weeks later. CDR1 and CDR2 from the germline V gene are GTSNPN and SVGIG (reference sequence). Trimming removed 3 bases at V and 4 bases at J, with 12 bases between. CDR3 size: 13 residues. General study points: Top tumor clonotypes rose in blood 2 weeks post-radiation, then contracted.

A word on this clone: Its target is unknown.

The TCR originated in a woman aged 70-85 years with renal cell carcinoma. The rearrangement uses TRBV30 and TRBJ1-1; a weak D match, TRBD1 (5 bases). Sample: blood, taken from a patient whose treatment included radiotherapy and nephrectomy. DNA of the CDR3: TGTGCCTGGAGGATACACGGGGGCACTGAAGCTTTCTTT. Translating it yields CAWRIHGGTEAFF. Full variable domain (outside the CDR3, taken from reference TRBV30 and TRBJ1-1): SQTIHQWPATLVQPVGSPLSLECTVEGTSNPNLYWYRQAAGRGLQLLFYSVGIGQISSEVPQNLSASRPQDRQFILSSKKLLLSDSGFYLCAWRIHGGTEAFFGQGTRLTVV.